This record concerns one T cell receptor (beta chain) sequence. TCRdb's copy holds only in-frame clones and misses some; the assay was immunoSEQ multiplex PCR. Here the sample spans under 150,000 clones, 94% being singletons. Germline V gives CDR1 SGHAT, CDR2 FQNNGV. The V end was cut by 1 base, the J end by 7 bases, with 14 bases between. The CDR3 has 14 residues. This record comes from a study of brain T cells in children with intractable seizures. Patients received at least one anti-epileptic drug before surgery. This receptor was identified in a boy younger than two with hemimegalencephaly and intractable seizures. Sequencing was performed on peripheral blood, taken at surgery. The chain combines TRBV11-2 with TRBJ2-7; D ambiguous. CDR3 bases: TGTGCCAGCAGCTTAGTTGGCTTTTCCCAGGAGCAGTACTTC. Its protein is CASSLVGFSQEQYF.